This TCR beta chain was profiled in a study of blood T cell repertoires in COVID-19. Study information: The study drew acute and convalescent COVID-19 samples from the United States, Italy and Spain. The cDNA or gDNA used as material had been derived from T cells, B-cell-depleted T cells, or PBMCs.

The CDR3 spans 16 residues. Cohort 3 donors counted as recovered after two negative PCRs, clearance, or resolved symptoms. Source study methods: Scientists estimated how many nucleated cells there were by amplifying reference gene primers. TCRdb keeps only in-frame clones here, not all; method: immunoSEQ multiplex PCR. The V and J calls and clone size were taken over from that table, and D and trimming were inferred from the DNA. The sample carries about 340,000 clones, roughly 90% recorded once. The chain is built from TRBV21-1 and TRBJ1-6; TRBD1, the D gene given by the table, was not confirmed from the DNA. TRBV21-1 represents a pseudogene. Sequences were obtained from PBMCs or T cells enriched from blood (not recorded which). The TCR originated in a woman aged 25 to 39 who had recovered from COVID-19. The CDR3, as DNA: TGTGCCAGCAGCAAAAGGGGTGGGCTTATTAATTCACCCCTCCACTTT. Translation: CASSKRGGLINSPLHF.